This T cell receptor beta chain comes out of a study of T cell responses to AZD1222 COVID-19 vaccine. Sequencing used immunoSEQ multiplex PCR; TCRdb keeps in-frame clones, though not all of them. The sample has 140,000 to 150,000 clones, roughly nine tenths seen once. This receptor was obtained from an adult in good health. Sequenced material: peripheral blood, taken on day 0 of AZD1222 vaccination.

DNA of the CDR3: TGTGCCAGCAGTTTGGAGTCAGGTAGTCAGCCCCAGCATTTT. It translates to CASSLESGSQPQHF. This chain links TRBV28 with TRBJ1-5; no firm D call. Germline CDR1 is MDHEN and CDR2 is SYDVKM. The V and J ends lost 3 bases and 6 bases respectively, with 12 bases between them. The CDR3 spans 14 residues.